The clone carrying this T cell receptor (beta chain) was seen a handful of times. This CDR3 contains 14 residues. With 5 bases removed from V and 5 bases from J, the gap between germline ends came to 12 bases. CDR1 is SGHNT, CDR2 YENEEA, per germline. The sample originates from a study of control samples from healthy donors and cancer patients. The data were produced by immunoSEQ multiplex PCR, yet TCRdb's version contains in-frame clones alone and is incomplete. The table has 400,000 to 500,000 clones, about nine tenths seen once. This chain joins TRBV11-3 and TRBJ1-4; D might be TRBD1 (6 bases). This receptor was taken from a man aged 35-49 years with head and neck cancer. Sequencing was carried out using PBMCs. The CDR3 DNA reads as TGTGCCAGCAGCGAAGGAGGGACAAATGAAAAACTGTTTTTT. It is translated as CASSEGGTNEKLFF.